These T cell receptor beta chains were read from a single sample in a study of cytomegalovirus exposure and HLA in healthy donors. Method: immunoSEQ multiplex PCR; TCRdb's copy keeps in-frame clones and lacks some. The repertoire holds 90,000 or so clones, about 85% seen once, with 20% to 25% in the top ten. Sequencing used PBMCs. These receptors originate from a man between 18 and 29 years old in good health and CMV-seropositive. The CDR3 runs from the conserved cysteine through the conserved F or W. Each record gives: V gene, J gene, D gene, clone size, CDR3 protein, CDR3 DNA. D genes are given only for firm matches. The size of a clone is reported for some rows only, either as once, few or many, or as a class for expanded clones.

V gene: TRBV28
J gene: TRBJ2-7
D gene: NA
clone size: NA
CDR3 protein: CASSRGEYEQYF
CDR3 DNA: TGTGCCAGCAGCCGGGGAGAGTACGAGCAGTACTTC

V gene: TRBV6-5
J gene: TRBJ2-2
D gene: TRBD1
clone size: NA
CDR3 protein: CASSLRQGAAGELFF
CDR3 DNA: TGTGCCAGCAGTCTCCGACAGGGGGCCGCCGGGGAGCTGTTTTTT

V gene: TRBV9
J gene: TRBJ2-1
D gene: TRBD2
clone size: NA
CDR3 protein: CASSAGGREDGNEQFF
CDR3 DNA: TGTGCCAGCAGCGCTGGAGGGCGGGAGGATGGCAATGAGCAGTTCTTC

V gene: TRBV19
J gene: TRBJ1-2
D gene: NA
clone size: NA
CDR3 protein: CASSISGLGNYGYTF
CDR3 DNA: TGTGCCAGTAGTATTTCAGGACTGGGTAACTATGGCTACACCTTC

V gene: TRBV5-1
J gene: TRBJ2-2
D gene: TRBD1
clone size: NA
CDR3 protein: CASSFPDRGRGGELFF
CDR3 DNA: TGCGCCAGCAGCTTCCCGGACAGGGGGCGAGGCGGGGAGCTGTTTTTT

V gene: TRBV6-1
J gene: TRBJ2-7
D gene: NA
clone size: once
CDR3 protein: CASQRDWGEQYF
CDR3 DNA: TGTGCCAGCCAGAGGGATTGGGGCGAGCAGTACTTC

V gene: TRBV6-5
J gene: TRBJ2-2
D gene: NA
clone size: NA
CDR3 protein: CASKQARNTGELFF
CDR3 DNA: TGTGCCAGCAAGCAGGCCAGGAACACCGGGGAGCTGTTTTTT

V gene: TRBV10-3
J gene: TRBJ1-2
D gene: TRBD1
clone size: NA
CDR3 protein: CATGTGDTYGYTF
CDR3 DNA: TGTGCCACCGGGACAGGGGACACCTATGGCTACACCTTC

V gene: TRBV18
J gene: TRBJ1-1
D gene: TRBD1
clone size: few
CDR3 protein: CASSPLLGTGLRTEAFF
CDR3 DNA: TGTGCCAGCTCACCACTTTTGGGGACAGGGTTACGCACTGAAGCTTTCTTT

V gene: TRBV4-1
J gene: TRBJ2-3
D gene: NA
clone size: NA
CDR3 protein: CASSHAGGQGDTQYF
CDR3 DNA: TGCGCCAGCAGCCATGCAGGCGGCCAGGGAGATACGCAGTATTTT

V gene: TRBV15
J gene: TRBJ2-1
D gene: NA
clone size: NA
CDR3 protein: CATSRILGASDNEQFF
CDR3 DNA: TGTGCCACCAGCAGAATTTTGGGGGCAAGTGACAATGAGCAGTTCTTC

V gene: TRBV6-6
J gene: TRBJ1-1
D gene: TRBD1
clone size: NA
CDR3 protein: CASSYIRGRTEAFF
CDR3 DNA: TGTGCCAGCAGTTACATCAGGGGGCGGACTGAAGCTTTCTTT

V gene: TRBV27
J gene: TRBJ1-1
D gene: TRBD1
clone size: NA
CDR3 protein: CASRAGQGLAEAFF
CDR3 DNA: TGTGCCAGCAGAGCTGGACAGGGCCTAGCTGAAGCTTTCTTT

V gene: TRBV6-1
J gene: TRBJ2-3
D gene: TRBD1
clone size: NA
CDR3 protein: CASSEGVRGQGLRDTQYF
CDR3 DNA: TGTGCCAGCAGTGAGGGGGTTCGAGGACAGGGTCTCCGAGATACGCAGTATTTT

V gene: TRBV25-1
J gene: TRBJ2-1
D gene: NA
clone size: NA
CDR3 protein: CASSTISGDNEQFF
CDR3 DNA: TGTGCCAGCAGTACCATCTCGGGAGATAATGAGCAGTTCTTC

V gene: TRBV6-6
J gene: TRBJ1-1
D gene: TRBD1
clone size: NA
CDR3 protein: CASSYQGANTEAFF
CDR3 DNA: TGTGCCAGCAGTTACCAGGGGGCAAACACTGAAGCTTTCTTT

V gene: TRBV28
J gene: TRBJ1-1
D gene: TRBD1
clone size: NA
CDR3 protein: CATYTGGDNTEAFF
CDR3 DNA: TGTGCCACCTATACAGGGGGCGATAACACTGAAGCTTTCTTT

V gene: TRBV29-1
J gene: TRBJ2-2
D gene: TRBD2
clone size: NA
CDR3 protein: CSVGAGGAGTGELFF
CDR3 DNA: TGCAGCGTTGGCGCGGGGGGCGCCGGCACCGGGGAGCTGTTTTTT

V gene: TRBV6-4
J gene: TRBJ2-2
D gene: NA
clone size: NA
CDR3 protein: CASSEEGGNTGELFF
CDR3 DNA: TGTGCCAGCAGTGAGGAAGGGGGGAACACCGGGGAGCTGTTTTTT

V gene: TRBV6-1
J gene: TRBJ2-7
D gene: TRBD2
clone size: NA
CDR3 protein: CASSELAGYNYDLYF
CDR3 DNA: TGTGCCAGCAGTGAACTAGCGGGATACAATTACGATCTGTACTTC

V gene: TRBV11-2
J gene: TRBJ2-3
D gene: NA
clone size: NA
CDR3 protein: CASSPTDTQYF
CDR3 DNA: TGTGCCAGCAGCCCGACAGATACGCAGTATTTT

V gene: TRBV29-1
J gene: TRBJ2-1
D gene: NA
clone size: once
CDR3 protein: CSVEVRGQKTYNEQFF
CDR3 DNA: TGCAGCGTTGAAGTACGCGGGCAGAAAACCTACAATGAGCAGTTCTTC

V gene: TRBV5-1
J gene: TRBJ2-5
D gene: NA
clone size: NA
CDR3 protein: CASSLMGESQETQYF
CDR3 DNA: TGCGCCAGCAGCTTGATGGGAGAAAGCCAAGAGACCCAGTACTTC

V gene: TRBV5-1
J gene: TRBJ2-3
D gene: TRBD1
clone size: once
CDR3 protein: CASSQFRDRRRSSTDTQYF
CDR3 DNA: TGCGCCAGCAGCCAGTTCCGGGACAGAAGAAGGTCTAGCACAGATACGCAGTATTTT

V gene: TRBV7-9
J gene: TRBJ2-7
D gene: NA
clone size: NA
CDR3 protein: CASSIGAGYYEQYF
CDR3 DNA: TGTGCCAGCAGCATTGGGGCGGGGTACTACGAGCAGTACTTC

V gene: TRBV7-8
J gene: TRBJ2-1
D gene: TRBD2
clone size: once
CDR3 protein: CASSFGLAGGNEQFF
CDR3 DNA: TGTGCCAGCAGCTTCGGACTAGCGGGAGGGAATGAGCAGTTCTTC

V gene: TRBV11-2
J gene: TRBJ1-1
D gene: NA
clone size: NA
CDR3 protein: CASSLGDTNTEAFF
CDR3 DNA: TGTGCCAGCAGCTTAGGGGACACGAACACTGAAGCTTTCTTT

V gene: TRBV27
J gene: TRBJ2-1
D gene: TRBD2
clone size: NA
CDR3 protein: CASSFGTSGRVYNEQFF
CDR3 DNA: TGTGCCAGCAGTTTTGGTACTAGCGGGAGGGTCTACAATGAGCAGTTCTTC

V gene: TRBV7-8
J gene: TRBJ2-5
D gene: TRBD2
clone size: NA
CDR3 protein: CASSLARSGRVEETQYF
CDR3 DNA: TGTGCCAGCAGCTTAGCGCGGAGCGGGAGAGTAGAGGAGACCCAGTACTTC

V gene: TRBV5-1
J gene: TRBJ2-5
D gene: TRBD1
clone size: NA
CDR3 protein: CASRTGDQETQYF
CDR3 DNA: TGCGCCAGCCGGACAGGAGACCAAGAGACCCAGTACTTC

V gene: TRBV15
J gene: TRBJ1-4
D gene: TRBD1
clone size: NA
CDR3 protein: CATRWTGGPSNEKLFF
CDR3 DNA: TGTGCCACCAGGTGGACAGGGGGTCCCTCTAATGAAAAACTGTTTTTT

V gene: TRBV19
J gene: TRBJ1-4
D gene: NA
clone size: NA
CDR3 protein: CASSRTTSNEKLFF
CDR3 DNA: TGTGCCAGTAGCAGGACAACCTCAAATGAAAAACTGTTTTTT

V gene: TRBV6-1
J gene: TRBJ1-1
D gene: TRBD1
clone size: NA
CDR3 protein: CAGTGQNTEAFF
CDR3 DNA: TGCGCTGGGACAGGGCAGAACACTGAAGCTTTCTTT

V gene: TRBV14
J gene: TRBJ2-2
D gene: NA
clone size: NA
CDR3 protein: CASSQTGGIGLFF
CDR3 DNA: TGTGCCAGCAGCCAAACGGGTGGAATTGGGCTGTTTTTT

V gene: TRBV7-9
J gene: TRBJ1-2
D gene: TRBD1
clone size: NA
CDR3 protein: CASSYDRGPGYTF
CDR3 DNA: TGTGCCAGCAGCTACGACAGGGGGCCTGGCTACACCTTC

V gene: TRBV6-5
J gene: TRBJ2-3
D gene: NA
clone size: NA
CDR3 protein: CASSPGDGTDTQYF
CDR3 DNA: TGTGCCAGCAGCCCAGGGGACGGCACAGATACGCAGTATTTT

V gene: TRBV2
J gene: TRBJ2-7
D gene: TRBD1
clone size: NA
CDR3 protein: CASTGTVYEQYF
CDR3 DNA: TGTGCCAGCACTGGGACAGTTTACGAGCAGTACTTC

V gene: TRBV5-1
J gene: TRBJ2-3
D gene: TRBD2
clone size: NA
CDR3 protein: CASSFETSDRSDTQYF
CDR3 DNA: TGCGCCAGCAGCTTTGAGACTAGCGACCGATCAGATACGCAGTATTTT

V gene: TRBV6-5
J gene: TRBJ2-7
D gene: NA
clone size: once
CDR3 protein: CASSYDSGLEQYF
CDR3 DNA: TGTGCCAGCAGTTACGACAGCGGGCTTGAGCAGTACTTC

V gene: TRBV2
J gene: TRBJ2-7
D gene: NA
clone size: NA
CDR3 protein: CATTERTVSYEQYF
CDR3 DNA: TGTGCCACCACGGAAAGGACAGTATCCTACGAGCAGTACTTC

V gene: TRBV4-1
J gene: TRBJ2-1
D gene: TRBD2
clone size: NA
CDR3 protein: CASSQLSFKAGLAGAYEQFF
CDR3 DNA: TGCGCCAGCAGCCAACTCTCTTTTAAGGCCGGACTAGCGGGAGCATACGAGCAGTTCTTC

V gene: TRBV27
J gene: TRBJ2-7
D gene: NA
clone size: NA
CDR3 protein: CASSGGLYEQYF
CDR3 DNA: TGTGCCAGCAGTGGAGGCCTCTACGAGCAGTACTTC

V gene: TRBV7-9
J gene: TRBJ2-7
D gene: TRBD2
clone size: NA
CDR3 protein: CASSSGTTLFEQYF
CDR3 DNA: TGTGCCAGCAGCTCCGGGACTACCTTGTTCGAGCAGTACTTC

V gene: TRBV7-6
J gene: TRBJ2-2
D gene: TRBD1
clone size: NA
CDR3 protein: CASSIYPGQGTGELFF
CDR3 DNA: TGTGCCAGCAGCATTTACCCGGGACAGGGCACCGGGGAGCTGTTTTTT

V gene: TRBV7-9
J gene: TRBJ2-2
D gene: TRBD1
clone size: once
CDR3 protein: CASSLEQGANTGELFF
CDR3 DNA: TGTGCCAGCAGCCTCGAGCAGGGGGCAAACACCGGGGAGCTGTTTTTT

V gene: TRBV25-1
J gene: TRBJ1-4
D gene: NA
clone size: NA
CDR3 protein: CASGTILTGSREKLFF
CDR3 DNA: TGTGCCAGCGGAACTATCCTAACCGGGTCGCGGGAAAAACTGTTTTTT

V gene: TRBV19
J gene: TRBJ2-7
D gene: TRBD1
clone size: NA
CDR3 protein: CATSTGSYEQYF
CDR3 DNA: TGTGCCACTTCGACAGGGTCCTACGAGCAGTACTTC

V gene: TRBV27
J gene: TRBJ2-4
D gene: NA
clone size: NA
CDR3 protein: CASSSSLAKNIQYF
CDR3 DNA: TGTGCCAGCAGTTCCAGTTTAGCCAAAAACATTCAGTACTTC

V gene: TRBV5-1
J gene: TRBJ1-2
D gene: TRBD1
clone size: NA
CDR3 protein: CASSLQGADYGYTF
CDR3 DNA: TGCGCCAGCAGCTTACAGGGGGCCGACTATGGCTACACCTTC

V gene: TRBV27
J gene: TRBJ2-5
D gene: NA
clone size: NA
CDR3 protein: CASTRITTQYF
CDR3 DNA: TGTGCCAGCACGAGGATTACGACCCAGTACTTC

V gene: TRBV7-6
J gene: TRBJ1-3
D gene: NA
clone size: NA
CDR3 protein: CASSLSREIDGNTIYF
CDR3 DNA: TGTGCCAGCAGCTTGAGCAGGGAAATAGATGGAAACACCATATATTTT

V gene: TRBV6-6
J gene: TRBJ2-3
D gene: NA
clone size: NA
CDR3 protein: CASSYLRTDTQYF
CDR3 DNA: TGTGCCAGCAGTTACCTCCGTACAGATACGCAGTATTTT

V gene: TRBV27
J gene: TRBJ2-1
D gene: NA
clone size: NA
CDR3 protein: CASSETGSSYNEQFF
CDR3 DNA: TGTGCCAGCAGTGAAACAGGGAGCTCCTACAATGAGCAGTTCTTC

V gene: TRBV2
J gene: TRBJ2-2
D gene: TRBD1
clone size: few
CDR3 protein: CASSQGAPDTGELFF
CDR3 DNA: TGTGCCAGCAGCCAGGGGGCGCCGGACACCGGGGAGCTGTTTTTT